The T cell receptor beta chain described here comes from a study of human T cells and chemical hapten exposure. Time point specified: patch test 2, 6 weeks after DPC sensitization. Treatment given: therapeutic diphenylcyclopropenone sensitization with weekly scalp DPC. TCRdb re-called the RACE reads through MiXCR, storing one row per CDR3 protein. The sample lists hundreds of thousands of distinct CDR3 sequences; roughly 6% were seen once. This CDR3 comprises 15 residues. V was clipped by 0 bases and J by 8 bases, with 14 bases between them. Looked up from germline, CDR1 is MGHRA and CDR2 is YSYEKL. The sequence derives from a woman aged 18-29 years with alopecia areata. Some clones in this sample may be carry-over from other donors' samples. This sample comprised whole blood, obtained in connection with sensitization to the hapten diphenylcyclopropenone (DPC). This sequence joins TRBV4-1 and TRBJ2-1, with D hard to call. The CDR3 reads CASSQEGFGRDEQFF. The DNA for the CDR3 is TGCGCCAGCAGCCAAGAGGGTTTTGGTAGGGATGAGCAGTTCTTC.